This section outlines one T cell receptor (beta chain) sequence together with its context. The sample originates from a study of blood T cell repertoires in COVID-19. Looking at the study overall: Collection of acute and convalescent COVID-19 samples took place in the United States, Italy and Spain.

CDR1 and CDR2 from the germline V gene are SGHTS and YDEGEE. Trimming pared 0 bases from V and 4 bases from J, leaving 13 bases between. The length of the CDR3 is 15 residues. Authors' methods: Reference gene primer amplification gave estimated nucleated cell counts. The data were produced by immunoSEQ multiplex PCR, yet TCRdb's version contains in-frame clones alone and is incomplete. V and J calls and clone size come straight from that table; D and trimming were deduced from the DNA. Altogether 90,000 or so clones are present, over 80% being singletons, with the ten largest covering about 1.7%. The chain recombines TRBV5-8 with TRBJ2-5; maybe TRBD1 (5 bases). The sample taken for sequencing was peripheral blood. This receptor was obtained from a human donor with active COVID-19. The donor label of this sample is uncertain. CDR3 sequence (DNA): TGTGCCAGCAGCTTGGGGGCAGGGATGGGAGAGACCCAGTACTTC. This encodes CASSLGAGMGETQYF.